This passage covers 16 T cell receptor beta chains from one sample sequenced in a study of CD8+ T cells in alopecia areata. RNA, once extracted, was reverse transcribed into cDNA for use as the sequencing template. Repertoires were generated with immunoSEQ multiplex PCR, while TCRdb's copy carries only in-frame clones and drops some. The sample has roughly 200,000 clones; roughly 63% are singletons. The specimen was CD4+ T cells sorted from blood, collected at week 0. The receptors derive from a human donor with alopecia areata.

The chain carries TRBV11-2 and TRBJ1-6; D gene ambiguous. V lost 5 bases, J lost 5 bases, and 10 bases lay in between. The CDR3 totals 14 residues. Germline lookup yields CDR1 SGHAT and CDR2 FQNNGV. The CDR3 bases are TGTGCCAGCAGCCGTTGGACGGATAATTCACCCCTCCACTTT. This gives the protein CASSRWTDNSPLHF.

The chain is built from TRBV5-1 and TRBJ1-2, with 8 bases lining up with TRBD1. J lost 7 bases, V lost 4 bases, and 6 bases had no gene match. From germline, CDR1 is SGHRS and CDR2 YFSETQ. This CDR3 is 13 amino acids long. CDR3 DNA sequence: TGCGCCAGCAGCACTTTGGACAGGGCTGGCTACACCTTC. As protein: CASSTLDRAGYTF.

The rearrangement uses TRBV10-3 and TRBJ1-5; 7 positions match TRBD1. The CDR3 is made up of 15 amino acids. The junction had 7 bases not matched to a gene; V was cut back by 6 bases and J by 2 bases. Germline CDR1 reads ENHRY; CDR2 reads SYGVKD. CDR3 nucleotides: TGTGCCATCAGCGAGACAGGGTTTGGCAATCAGCCCCAGCATTTT. This sequence encodes CAISETGFGNQPQHF.

The chain employs TRBV25-1 and TRBJ1-1, with D possibly TRBD1 on 5 matching bases. Trimming took off 4 bases at V and 6 bases at J, with 9 bases between the two ends. In germline, CDR1 is MGHDK, CDR2 SYGVNS. The CDR3 contains 12 residues. CDR3 region: CASSVGTAEAFF. The CDR3 bases are TGTGCCAGCAGTGTAGGGACCGCTGAAGCTTTCTTT.

This chain connects TRBV25-1 to TRBJ1-1, with D tentatively TRBD1 (6 bases). Trimming removed 4 bases from V and 6 bases from J, with 12 bases in between. The CDR3 totals 13 residues. Germline-derived CDR1 and CDR2 are MGHDK and SYGVNS. As DNA, the CDR3 is TGTGCCAGCAGTGTCAGGGGAAGGGCTGAAGCTTTCTTT. Translation gives CASSVRGRAEAFF. Based on the CDR3 plus reference TRBV25-1 and TRBJ1-1, the full variable domain is EADIYQTPRYLVIGTGKKITLECSQTMGHDKMYWYQQDPGMELHLIHYSYGVNSTEKGDLSSESTVSRIRTEHFPLTLESARPSHTSQYLCASSVRGRAEAFFGQGTRLTVV.

In its sample, this clone was seen a few times. The J gene is TRBJ2-7, the V gene TRBV4-3; D tentatively reads TRBD1 or TRBD2 (6 bases each). The CDR3 covers 13 residues. Trimming pared 6 bases from V and 0 bases from J, leaving 9 bases between. The germline gives CDR1 LGHNA, CDR2 YSLEER. The CDR3 here is CASSRGPSYEQYF. The CDR3 region has the DNA TGCGCCAGCAGTCGGGGGCCCTCCTACGAGCAGTACTTC.

This clone has only one observation. The chain couples TRBV4-3 to TRBJ2-1; D gene ambiguous. The germline V gene encodes CDR1 LGHNA and CDR2 YSLEER. This CDR3 has 14 amino acids. With 1 base removed from V and 6 bases from J, the gap between germline ends came to 10 bases. The CDR3 coding sequence is TGCGCCAGCAGCCAAGCGCTTTTTGCCAATGAGCAGTTCTTC. Its protein is CASSQALFANEQFF.

This rearrangement joins TRBV2 to TRBJ2-1; 7 positions match TRBD2. Germline loops: CDR1 SNHLY, CDR2 FYNNEI. The length of the CDR3 is 14 residues. After removal of 5 bases from V and 10 bases from J, the junction contained 11 bases not matched to a gene. The CDR3 sequence: CASSWSSGDREQFF. The CDR3 DNA follows: TGTGCCAGCAGTTGGAGCAGCGGGGATAGAGAGCAGTTCTTC. Filled out from reference TRBV2 and TRBJ2-1, the complete variable domain reads EPEVTQTPSHQVTQMGQEVILRCVPISNHLYFYWYRQILGQKVEFLVSFYNNEISEKSEIFDDQFSVERPDGSNFTLKIRSTKLEDSAMYFCASSWSSGDREQFFGPGTRLTVL.

The rearrangement links TRBV30 to TRBJ2-5; a weak D match, TRBD2 (5 bases). In germline, CDR1 is GTSNPN, CDR2 SVGIG (reference sequence). CDR3 length: 12 amino acids. Trimming took 2 bases from V and 4 from J, leaving 8 bases between them. CDR3 in amino acids: CAWSFRGETQYF. CDR3 coding DNA: TGTGCCTGGAGTTTCCGGGGAGAGACCCAGTACTTC.

This clone was found a few times. Here the CDR3 DNA reads TGCAGCGTTGGTAATAGGCAGGGGGCCCCAGATACGCAGTATTTT. Translated: CSVGNRQGAPDTQYF. The V and J genes are TRBV29-1 and TRBJ2-3, with TRBD1 identical over 8 bases. CDR1 and CDR2 (germline): SQVTM, ANQGSEA. The CDR3 length is 15 residues. J lost 4 bases, V lost 4 bases, and 10 bases had no gene match.

The CDR3 region has the DNA TGTGCCAGCTCACCCAAAGGGCTTCCCGAGCAGTACTTC. It encodes CASSPKGLPEQYF. The chain recombines TRBV18 with TRBJ2-7; D remains unclear. The CDR3 contains 13 residues. Per germline, CDR1 KGHSH and CDR2 LQKENI. Trimming stripped 3 bases from V and 6 bases from J, with 12 bases between. The full variable domain, its missing parts supplied by reference TRBV18 and TRBJ2-7, is NAGVMQNPRHLVRRRGQEARLRCSPMKGHSHVYWYRQLPEEGLKFMVYLQKENIIDESGMPKERFSAEFPKEGPSILRIQQVVRGDSAAYFCASSPKGLPEQYFGPGTRLTVT.

The rearrangement uses TRBV7-2 and TRBJ1-6, with a possible D match to TRBD1 (5 bases). CDR1 is SGHTA and CDR2 is FQGNSA in the germline V gene. With 5 bases removed from V and 10 bases from J, the gap between germline ends came to 21 bases. CDR3 size: 16 residues. The CDR3 region is CASSPRQEGRGSPLHF. DNA for the CDR3: TGTGCCAGCAGCCCTAGGCAGGAGGGGAGGGGATCACCCCTCCACTTT.

This sequence joins TRBV29-1 and TRBJ1-2; tentatively, D is TRBD1 (5 bases). CDR3 length: 13 residues. Trimming took off 4 bases at V and 2 bases at J, with 11 bases between the two ends. Germline V gene data show CDR1 as SQVTM and CDR2 as ANQGSEA. The CDR3 spells CSVGQMSNYGYTF. CDR3 DNA: TGCAGCGTTGGACAGATGAGCAACTATGGCTACACCTTC.

This clone has a handful of counts. One end of the junction does not line up with germline, which may come from a read error. The chain is built from TRBV30 and TRBJ2-7, with D possibly being TRBD2 (6 bases). The CDR3 covers 12 residues. Germline V gene sequence: CDR1 GTSNPN, CDR2 SVGIG (reference sequence). The CDR3 DNA reads TGTGCCTGGAGTTTGCCGGGAGCCTCTACGACGTTC. Its protein product is CAWSLPGASTTF.

There are a few counts of this clone. This rearrangement joins TRBV10-3 to TRBJ1-6; D is uncertain. Germline CDR1 ENHRY, CDR2 SYGVKD. V lost 3 bases, J lost 0 bases, and 21 bases lay in between. The CDR3 totals 20 residues. In nucleotides, the CDR3 is TGTGCCATCAGTGATCGGCGACTGCTGTTACGGAGCTCCTATAATTCACCCCTCCACTTT. Its translation is CAISDRRLLLRSSYNSPLHF.

A single count supports this clone. The chain has TRBV11-2 and TRBJ2-1, with TRBD1 as a possible D gene (6 bases). Per the germline V gene, CDR1 is SGHAT and CDR2 is FQNNGV. CDR3 length: 15 amino acids. Trimming stripped 1 base from V and 6 bases from J, with 13 bases between. As DNA, the CDR3 is TGTGCCAGCAGCTTAGTGTGGACAGATGGCAATGAGCAGTTCTTC. Encoded protein: CASSLVWTDGNEQFF.